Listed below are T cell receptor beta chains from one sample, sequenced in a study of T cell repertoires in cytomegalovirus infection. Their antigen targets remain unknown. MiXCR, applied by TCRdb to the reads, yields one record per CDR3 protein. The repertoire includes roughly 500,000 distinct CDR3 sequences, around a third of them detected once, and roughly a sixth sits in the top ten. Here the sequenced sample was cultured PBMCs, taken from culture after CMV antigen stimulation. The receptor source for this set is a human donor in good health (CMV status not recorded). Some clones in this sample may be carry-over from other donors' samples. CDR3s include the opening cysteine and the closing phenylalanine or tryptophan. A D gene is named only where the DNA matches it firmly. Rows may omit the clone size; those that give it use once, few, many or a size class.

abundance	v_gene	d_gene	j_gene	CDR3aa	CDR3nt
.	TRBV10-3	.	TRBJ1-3	CAISGTLRATGNTIYF	TGTGCCATCAGTGGGACCCTACGCGCTACTGGAAACACCATATATTTT
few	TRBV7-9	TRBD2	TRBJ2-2	CASLRLAGGSSEDSGELFF	TGTGCCAGCTTGAGACTAGCGGGAGGCTCATCGGAGGACTCCGGGGAGCTGTTTTTT
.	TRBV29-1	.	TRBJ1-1	CSVDSGHTEAFF	TGCAGCGTTGATTCAGGGCACACTGAAGCTTTCTTT
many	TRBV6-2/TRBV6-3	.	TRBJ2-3	CASSYAESTDTQYF	TGTGCCAGCAGTTACGCCGAATCCACAGATACGCAGTATTTT
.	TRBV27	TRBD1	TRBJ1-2	CASSPNGQGFGYTF	TGTGCCAGCAGTCCAAATGGACAGGGCTTTGGCTACACCTTC
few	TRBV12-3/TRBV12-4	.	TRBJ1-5	CASSADSPSSNQPQHF	TGTGCCAGCAGTGCGGACAGCCCAAGTAGCAATCAGCCCCAGCATTTT
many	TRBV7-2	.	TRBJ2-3	CASSLALTSKGTQYF	TGTGCCAGCAGCTTAGCCCTCACCTCGAAGGGGACGCAGTATTTT
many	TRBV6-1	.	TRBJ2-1	CASSWQDYNEQFF	TGTGCCAGCAGTTGGCAAGATTACAATGAGCAGTTCTTC
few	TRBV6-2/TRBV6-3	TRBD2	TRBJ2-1	CASSYSGTSGRYSSYNEQFF	TGTGCCAGCAGTTACTCCGGGACTAGCGGGAGATATAGTTCCTACAATGAGCAGTTCTTC
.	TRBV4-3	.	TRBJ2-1	CASSKSGREYNEQFF	TGCGCCAGCAGCAAAAGTGGTCGGGAATACAATGAGCAGTTCTTC
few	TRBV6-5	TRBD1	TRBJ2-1	CASRYQTGTDNEQFF	TGTGCCAGCAGGTACCAGACAGGGACCGACAATGAGCAGTTCTTC
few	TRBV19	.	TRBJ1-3	CASSIEGAGNTIYF	TGTGCCAGTAGTATCGAAGGAGCTGGAAACACCATATATTTT
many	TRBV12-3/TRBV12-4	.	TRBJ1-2	CASSLAGSIGFYTF	TGTGCCAGCAGTTTAGCAGGCTCCATAGGTTTCTACACCTTC
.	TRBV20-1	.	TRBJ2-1	CALKGPGNEQFF	TGCGCCTTGAAGGGTCCAGGAAATGAGCAGTTCTTC
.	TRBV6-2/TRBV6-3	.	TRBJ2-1	CASRAGPPYNEQFF	TGTGCCAGCAGAGCCGGACCACCCTACAATGAGCAGTTCTTC